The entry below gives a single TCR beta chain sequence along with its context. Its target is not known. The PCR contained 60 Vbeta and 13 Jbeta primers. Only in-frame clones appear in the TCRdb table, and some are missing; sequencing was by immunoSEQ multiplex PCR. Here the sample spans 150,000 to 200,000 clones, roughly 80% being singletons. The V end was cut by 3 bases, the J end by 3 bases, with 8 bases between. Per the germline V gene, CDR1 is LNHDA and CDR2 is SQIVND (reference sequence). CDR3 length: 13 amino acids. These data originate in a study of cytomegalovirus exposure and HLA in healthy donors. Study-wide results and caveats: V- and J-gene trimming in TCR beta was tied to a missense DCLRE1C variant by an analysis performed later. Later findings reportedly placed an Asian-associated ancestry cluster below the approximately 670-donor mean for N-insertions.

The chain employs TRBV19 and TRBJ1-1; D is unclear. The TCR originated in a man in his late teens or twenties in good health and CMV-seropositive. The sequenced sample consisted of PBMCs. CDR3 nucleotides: TGTGCCAGTAGTATTAGCCGGTACACTGAAGCTTTCTTT. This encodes CASSISRYTEAFF. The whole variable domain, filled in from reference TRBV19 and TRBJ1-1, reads DGGITQSPKYLFRKEGQNVTLSCEQNLNHDAMYWYRQDPGQGLRLIYYSQIVNDFQKGDIAEGYSVSREKKESFPLTVTSAQKNPTAFYLCASSISRYTEAFFGQGTRLTVV.